The 20 T cell receptor beta chains below were found in one sample sequenced in a study of blood T cell repertoires in COVID-19. The data were produced by immunoSEQ multiplex PCR, yet TCRdb's version contains in-frame clones alone and is incomplete. Among some 330,000 clones listed, around 86% were seen once. The sequencing sample was made of PBMCs or T cells enriched from blood (not recorded which). The receptors derive from a woman aged 45-65 years who had recovered from COVID-19.

The chain carries TRBV3-1 (or the pseudogene TRBV3-2) and TRBJ2-2; 7 bases are a match to TRBD2. The germline gives CDR1 LGHDT, CDR2 YNNKEL (reference sequence). Losses at the gene ends were 2 bases for V and 2 bases for J; bases not matched to a gene: 5. The CDR3 is 16 residues long. This chain's CDR3 is CASSQSTSRNTGELFF. The CDR3 nucleotides are TGTGCCAGCAGCCAATCGACTAGCAGAAACACCGGGGAGCTGTTTTTT.

This chain uses TRBV19 with TRBJ1-2; TRBD1 is a possible D gene (5 bases). The V end was cut by 1 base, the J end by 4 bases, with 13 bases between. There are 15 residues in the CDR3. The germline V gene has CDR1 LNHDA and CDR2 SQIVND (reference sequence). The CDR3 sequence: CASSIGGVEAYGYTF. DNA of the CDR3: TGTGCCAGTAGTATAGGGGGGGTTGAGGCCTATGGCTACACCTTC.

This chain links TRBV6-5 with TRBJ1-6; D not resolved. The CDR3 covers 12 residues. V lost 7 bases and J 8 bases, leaving 9 bases between the germline ends. Germline V gene sequence: CDR1 MNHEY, CDR2 SVGAGI. In DNA, the CDR3 is TGTGCCAGCAACGAGAGGCATTCACCCCTCCACTTT. Protein sequence: CASNERHSPLHF.

In the case of this clone: One end of the junction fails to match germline, which may point to a read error. This chain connects TRBV10-2 to TRBJ2-7, with D hard to call. Germline CDR1 is WSHSY and CDR2 is SAAADI. The CDR3 spans 15 residues. The CDR3 here is CTSSESPVPSDEQYF. The CDR3 bases are TGCACCAGCAGTGAGTCGCCAGTCCCATCCGACGAGCAGTACTTC.

The V gene is TRBV9, the J gene TRBJ2-1; TRBD2 agrees at 7 bases. This CDR3 comprises 15 residues. With V trimmed by 4 bases and J by 2 bases, 6 bases remained unmatched. CDR1 and CDR2 (germline): SGDLS, YYNGEE. The CDR3 DNA reads TGTGCCAGCAGCCCACGACTAGCCACCTACAATGAGCAGTTCTTC. Translation: CASSPRLATYNEQFF.

V usage is TRBV13 and J usage is TRBJ1-1, with a tentative D call TRBD1 (6 bases). V was shortened by 5 bases and J by 5 bases, with 21 bases between the two germline ends. The CDR3 length is 16 residues. The germline gives CDR1 PRHDT, CDR2 FYEKMQ (reference sequence). The CDR3 reads CASSNSRGGEGTEAFF. CDR3 bases: TGTGCCAGCAGCAATAGTAGGGGGGGCGAGGGAACTGAAGCTTTCTTT.

V usage is TRBV5-1 and J usage is TRBJ2-1, with 7 bases that match TRBD2. V dropped 5 bases and J dropped 7; count of bases not matched to a gene: 3. Germline values: CDR1 SGHRS, CDR2 YFSETQ. This CDR3 has 12 residues. This chain's CDR3 is CASRLAKNEQFF. In DNA form, the CDR3 reads TGCGCCAGCAGACTAGCGAAGAATGAGCAGTTCTTC.

This chain uses TRBV18 with TRBJ1-2, with 8 bases aligning to TRBD1. Germline-derived CDR1 and CDR2 are KGHSH and LQKENI. CDR3 length equals 14 residues. Losses at the gene ends were 6 bases for V and 4 bases for J; bases not matched to a gene: 7. CDR3 coding DNA: TGTGCCAGCTCCTTGGGACAGGAGGGCTATGGCTACACCTTC. Its translation is CASSLGQEGYGYTF. Using reference TRBV18 and TRBJ1-2 for the parts outside the CDR3, the full variable domain is NAGVMQNPRHLVRRRGQEARLRCSPMKGHSHVYWYRQLPEEGLKFMVYLQKENIIDESGMPKERFSAEFPKEGPSILRIQQVVRGDSAAYFCASSLGQEGYGYTFGSGTRLTVV.

This clone came up a few times. The rearrangement joins TRBV5-4 to TRBJ1-2, with 7 bases aligning to TRBD1. The germline gives CDR1 SGHNT, CDR2 YYREEE (reference sequence). The CDR3 sequence is 16 residues long. Trimming cost V 3 bases and J 2 bases; bases outside gene matches: 10. Here the CDR3 DNA reads TGTGCCAGCAGCTCATCATCTAGCAGGGGGAACTATGGCTACACCTTC. Amino acids: CASSSSSSRGNYGYTF.

This sequence joins TRBV5-6 and TRBJ2-6, with 7 bases identical to TRBD1. Germline CDR1 and CDR2: SGHDT and YYEEEE. Trimming took 2 bases from V and 0 from J; bases not matched to a gene: 8. This CDR3 has 18 residues. The CDR3 DNA reads TGTGCCAGCAGCTTTGGACAGGTTCGCCTCTCTGGGGCCAACGTCCTGACTTTC. This encodes CASSFGQVRLSGANVLTF.

V gene TRBV6-6 combines with J gene TRBJ1-2; tentative D call: TRBD1 (6 bases). The germline CDR1 and CDR2 sequences are MNHNY and SVGAGI (reference sequence). CDR3 length: 16 residues. V lost 8 bases to trimming and J lost 2 bases, with 21 bases between them. CDR3 in amino acids: CASEAAGTQTNYGYTF. The CDR3, as DNA: TGTGCCAGCGAAGCCGCCGGGACACAAACAAACTATGGCTACACCTTC.

V gene TRBV6-2 or TRBV6-3 combines with J gene TRBJ1-1, with TRBD1 matching 10 bases. Trimming cost V 6 bases and J 5 bases; bases outside gene matches: 6. The CDR3 consists of 14 residues. Germline V CDR1 and CDR2: MNHEY, SVGEGT. CDR3 amino acids: CASSRQGARTEAFF. CDR3 sequence (DNA): TGTGCCAGCAGCAGACAGGGGGCGCGTACTGAAGCTTTCTTT.

The rearrangement links TRBV6-5 to TRBJ1-5, with D possibly being TRBD1 (5 bases). Germline V gives CDR1 MNHEY, CDR2 SVGAGI. Trimming took 2 bases from V and 4 from J, leaving 12 bases between them. The CDR3 spans 15 residues. CDR3 residues: CASSYPSRVNQPQHF. The CDR3 region has the DNA TGTGCCAGCAGTTACCCATCCAGGGTAAATCAGCCCCAGCATTTT.

The V and J genes are TRBV13 and TRBJ1-2; D is possibly TRBD1 (5 bases). The CDR3 extends over 15 amino acids. Germline V gene lookup returns CDR1 PRHDT and CDR2 FYEKMQ (reference sequence). Deletions cut 3 bases from V and 8 bases from J, with 19 bases between. The CDR3 bases are TGTGCCAGCAGCTTCACACCCCCGGGGGGGATGGGCTACACCTTC. Translating it yields CASSFTPPGGMGYTF. Drawing the rest from reference TRBV13 and TRBJ1-2, the complete variable domain is AAGVIQSPRHLIKEKRETATLKCYPIPRHDTVYWYQQGPGQDPQFLISFYEKMQSDKGSIPDRFSAQQFSDYHSELNMSSLELGDSALYFCASSFTPPGGMGYTFGSGTRLTVV.

This clone was found once. The chain employs TRBV9 and TRBJ2-3, with D possibly matching TRBD2 (5 bases). This CDR3 has 16 residues. V was shortened by 4 bases and J by 2 bases, with 17 bases between the two germline ends. Looked up from germline, CDR1 is SGDLS and CDR2 is YYNGEE. The chain's CDR3 is CASSINPRGSTDTQYF. CDR3 sequence (DNA): TGTGCCAGCAGCATAAATCCCCGGGGATCCACAGATACGCAGTATTTT.

The rearrangement uses TRBV19 and TRBJ2-7; 10 nucleotides align to TRBD2. This CDR3 has 18 residues. Losses at the gene ends were 4 bases for V and 5 bases for J; bases not matched to a gene: 17. The germline CDR1 and CDR2 sequences are LNHDA and SQIVND (reference sequence). The CDR3 loop is CASSRTLGLAPFVHEQYF. The CDR3 DNA is TGTGCCAGTAGTAGGACCCTGGGACTAGCGCCCTTTGTCCACGAGCAGTACTTC.

V usage is TRBV2 and J usage is TRBJ2-1; TRBD2 agrees at 7 bases. CDR1 is SNHLY, CDR2 FYNNEI, per germline. This CDR3 contains 14 residues. The trim removed 7 bases at V and 5 bases at J, leaving 8 bases unmatched. Here the CDR3 DNA reads TGTGCCAGCACACGACTAGCAGTTAACAATGAGCAGTTCTTC. This gives the protein CASTRLAVNNEQFF.

The chain employs TRBV6-4 and TRBJ2-1, with TRBD2 matching 7 bases. The germline V gene encodes CDR1 MRHNA and CDR2 SNTAGT. The CDR3 loop spans 15 amino acids. Losses at the gene ends were 6 bases for V and 7 bases for J; bases not matched to a gene: 12. For the CDR3, the DNA is TGTGCCAGCAGCCGGCGCAGCGGGATGGGGAATGAGCAGTTCTTC. It specifies CASSRRSGMGNEQFF.

This sequence joins TRBV27 and TRBJ1-2, with 8 bases lining up with TRBD1. Germline-derived CDR1 and CDR2 are MNHEY and SMNVEV (reference sequence). The CDR3 is 14 amino acids. The trim removed 6 bases at V and 7 bases at J, leaving 10 bases unmatched. CDR3 region: CASSSQRTGPGYTF. CDR3 coding DNA: TGTGCCAGCAGCTCCCAAAGGACAGGGCCTGGCTACACCTTC.

The chain has TRBV5-1 and TRBJ2-3; D possibly corresponds to TRBD2 (7 bases). Trimming took 4 bases from V and 4 from J, leaving 22 bases between them. The CDR3 loop spans 17 amino acids. Germline values: CDR1 SGHRS, CDR2 YFSETQ. The CDR3 DNA follows: TGCGCCAGCAGCACAGGGCCTCGCGGGAGTGTGTCAGATACGCAGTATTTT. This gives the protein CASSTGPRGSVSDTQYF.